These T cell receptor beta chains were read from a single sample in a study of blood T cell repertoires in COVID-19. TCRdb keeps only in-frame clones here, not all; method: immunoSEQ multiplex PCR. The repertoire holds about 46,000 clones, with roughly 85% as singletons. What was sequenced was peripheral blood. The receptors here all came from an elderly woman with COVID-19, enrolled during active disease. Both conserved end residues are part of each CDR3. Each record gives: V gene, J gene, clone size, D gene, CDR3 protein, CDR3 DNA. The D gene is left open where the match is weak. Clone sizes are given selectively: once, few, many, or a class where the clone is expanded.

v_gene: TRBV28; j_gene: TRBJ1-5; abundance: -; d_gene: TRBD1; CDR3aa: CASRDRIGQPQHF; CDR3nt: TGTGCCAGCAGGGACAGGATCGGTCAGCCCCAGCATTTT
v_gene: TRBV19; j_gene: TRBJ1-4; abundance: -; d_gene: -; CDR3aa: CASSIGGRMDEKLFF; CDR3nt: TGTGCCAGTAGTATAGGTGGCAGGATGGATGAAAAACTGTTTTTT
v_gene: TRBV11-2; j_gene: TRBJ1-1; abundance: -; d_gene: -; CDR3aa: CASSPRGGVAEAFF; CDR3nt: TGTGCCAGCAGCCCGAGAGGGGGGGTGGCTGAAGCTTTCTTT
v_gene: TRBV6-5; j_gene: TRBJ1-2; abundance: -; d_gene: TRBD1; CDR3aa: CASRTGAPGYTF; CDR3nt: TGTGCCAGCAGAACAGGGGCACCTGGCTACACCTTC
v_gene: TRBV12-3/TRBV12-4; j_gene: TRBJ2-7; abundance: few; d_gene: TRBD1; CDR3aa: CASRTGGGEQYF; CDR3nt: TGTGCCAGCAGGACAGGGGGCGGCGAGCAGTACTTC
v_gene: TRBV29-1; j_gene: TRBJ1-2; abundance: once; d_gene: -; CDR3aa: CSVEGREAYGYTF; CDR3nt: TGCAGCGTTGAAGGCAGGGAAGCCTATGGCTACACCTTC
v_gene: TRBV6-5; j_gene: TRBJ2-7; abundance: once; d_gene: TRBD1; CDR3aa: CASSRQGDSSYEQYF; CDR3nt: TGTGCCAGCAGTCGACAGGGGGATTCGTCCTACGAGCAGTACTTC
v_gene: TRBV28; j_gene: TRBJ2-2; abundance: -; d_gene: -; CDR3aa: CATYPRVGGELFF; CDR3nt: TGTGCCACCTACCCCAGGGTTGGCGGGGAGCTGTTTTTT
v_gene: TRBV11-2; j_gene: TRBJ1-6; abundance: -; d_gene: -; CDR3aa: CASSSDSKSYNSPLHF; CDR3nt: TGTGCCAGCAGCTCCGACTCGAAATCCTATAATTCACCCCTCCACTTT
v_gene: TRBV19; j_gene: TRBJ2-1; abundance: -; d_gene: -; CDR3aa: CASSTYNEQFF; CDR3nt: TGTGCCAGTAGTACATACAATGAGCAGTTCTTC
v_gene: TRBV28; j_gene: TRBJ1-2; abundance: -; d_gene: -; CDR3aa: CASMGPRAFVYGYTF; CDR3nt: TGTGCCAGCATGGGGCCCAGGGCCTTTGTCTATGGCTACACCTTC
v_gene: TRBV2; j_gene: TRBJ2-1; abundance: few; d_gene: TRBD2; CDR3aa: CASNPGGKGLAGVYNEQFF; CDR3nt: TGTGCCAGCAACCCGGGGGGGAAGGGACTAGCGGGAGTTTACAATGAGCAGTTCTTC
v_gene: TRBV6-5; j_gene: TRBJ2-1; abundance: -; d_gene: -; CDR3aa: CASSYSKVQGKFF; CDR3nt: TGTGCCAGCAGTTACTCGAAAGTCCAGGGGAAGTTCTTC
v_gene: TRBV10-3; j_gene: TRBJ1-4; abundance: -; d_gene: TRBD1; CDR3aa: CAISAGQVGEKLFF; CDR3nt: TGTGCCATCAGTGCGGGACAGGTCGGTGAAAAACTGTTTTTT
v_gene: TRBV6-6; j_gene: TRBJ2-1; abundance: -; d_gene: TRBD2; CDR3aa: CASSSPGTSNEQFF; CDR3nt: TGTGCCAGCAGTTCCCCCGGGACTAGCAATGAGCAGTTCTTC
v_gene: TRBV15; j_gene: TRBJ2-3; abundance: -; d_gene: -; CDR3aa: CATSRVAVDTDTQYF; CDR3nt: TGTGCCACCAGCAGAGTAGCAGTAGACACAGATACGCAGTATTTT
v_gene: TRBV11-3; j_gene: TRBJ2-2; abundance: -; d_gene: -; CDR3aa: CASRPDRLTGELFF; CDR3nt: TGTGCCAGCAGACCCGACAGACTCACCGGGGAGCTGTTTTTT
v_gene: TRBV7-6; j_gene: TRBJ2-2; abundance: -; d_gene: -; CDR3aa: CASSLARTGGELFF; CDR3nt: TGTGCCAGCAGCTTAGCGCGGACTGGGGGGGAGCTGTTTTTT
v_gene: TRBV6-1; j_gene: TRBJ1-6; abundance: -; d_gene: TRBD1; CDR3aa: CASSKGQGAYNSPLHF; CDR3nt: TGTGCCAGCAGTAAAGGACAGGGGGCATATAATTCACCCCTCCACTTT
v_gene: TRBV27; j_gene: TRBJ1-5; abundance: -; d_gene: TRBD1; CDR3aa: CASSQTWTGRGNQPQHF; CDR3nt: TGTGCCAGCAGCCAAACTTGGACAGGTCGAGGGAATCAGCCCCAGCATTTT
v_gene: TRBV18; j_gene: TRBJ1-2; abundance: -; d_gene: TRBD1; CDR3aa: CASKSGQGGGYTF; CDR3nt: TGTGCCAGCAAATCGGGACAGGGTGGTGGCTACACCTTC
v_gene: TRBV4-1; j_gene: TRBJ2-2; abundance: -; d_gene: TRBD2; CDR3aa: CASSQPSGSMLGELFF; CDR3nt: TGCGCCAGCAGCCAACCCAGCGGGAGTATGTTGGGGGAGCTGTTTTTT
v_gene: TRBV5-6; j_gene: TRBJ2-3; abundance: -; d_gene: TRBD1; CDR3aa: CASRTRDRGADTQYF; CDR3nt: TGTGCCAGCAGGACCCGGGACAGGGGTGCAGATACGCAGTATTTT
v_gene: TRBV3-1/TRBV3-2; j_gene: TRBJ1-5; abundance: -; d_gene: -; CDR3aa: CASSQDLPGNQPQHF; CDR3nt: TGTGCCAGCAGCCAAGATCTCCCCGGCAATCAGCCCCAGCATTTT
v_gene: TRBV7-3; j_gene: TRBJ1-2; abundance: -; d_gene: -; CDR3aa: CASSMGLNYGYTF; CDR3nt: TGTGCCAGCAGCATGGGCCTCAACTATGGCTACACCTTC
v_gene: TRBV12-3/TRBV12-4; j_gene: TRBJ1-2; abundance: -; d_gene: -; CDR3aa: CASSHGSGYTF; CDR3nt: TGTGCCAGCAGCCACGGGTCTGGCTACACCTTC
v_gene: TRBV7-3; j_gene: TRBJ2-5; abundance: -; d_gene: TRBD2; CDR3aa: CASSQSGRAGETQYF; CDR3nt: TGTGCCAGCAGCCAAAGCGGGAGGGCCGGGGAGACCCAGTACTTC
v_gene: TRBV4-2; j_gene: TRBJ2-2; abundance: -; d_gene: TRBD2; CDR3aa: CASSQTGGPDTGELFF; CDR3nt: TGTGCCAGCAGCCAGACGGGGGGGCCGGACACCGGGGAGCTGTTTTTT
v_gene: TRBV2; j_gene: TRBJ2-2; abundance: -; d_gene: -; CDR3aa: CASSDRLGATGELFF; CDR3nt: TGTGCCAGCAGTGATAGGTTAGGGGCGACCGGGGAGCTGTTTTTT
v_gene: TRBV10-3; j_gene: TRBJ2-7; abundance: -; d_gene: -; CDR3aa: CAISDSGESYEQYF; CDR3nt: TGTGCCATCAGTGATTCAGGGGAATCCTACGAGCAGTACTTC
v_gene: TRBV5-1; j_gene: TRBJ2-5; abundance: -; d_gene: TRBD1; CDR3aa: CASSPGTGGETQYF; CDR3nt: TGCGCCAGCAGCCCCGGGACAGGGGGGGAGACCCAGTACTTC
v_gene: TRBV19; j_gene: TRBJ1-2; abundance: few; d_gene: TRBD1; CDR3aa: CASKRTGPYGYTF; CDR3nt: TGTGCCAGTAAAAGGACAGGCCCATATGGCTACACCTTC
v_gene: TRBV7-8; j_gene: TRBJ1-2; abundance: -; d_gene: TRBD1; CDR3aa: CASSLVHRGLYGYTF; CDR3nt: TGTGCCAGCAGCTTAGTTCACAGGGGGCTCTATGGCTACACCTTC
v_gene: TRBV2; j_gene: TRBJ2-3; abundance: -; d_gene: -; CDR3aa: CASSPEADTQYF; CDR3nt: TGTGCCAGCAGTCCGGAGGCAGATACGCAGTATTTT
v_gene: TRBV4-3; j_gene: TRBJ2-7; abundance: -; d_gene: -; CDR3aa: CASSQVQGYEQYF; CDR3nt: TGCGCCAGCAGCCAAGTACAGGGTTACGAGCAGTACTTC
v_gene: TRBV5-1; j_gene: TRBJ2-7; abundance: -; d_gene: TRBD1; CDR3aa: CASGPGGPYEQYF; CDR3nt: TGCGCCAGCGGTCCAGGGGGACCCTACGAGCAGTACTTC